Listed below are T cell receptor beta chains from one sample, sequenced in a study of metastatic and nonmetastatic thyroid tumors. TCRdb recomputed clones from the PCR reads via MiXCR. This sample has some 39,000 clones; roughly 15% occur once, and the top ten carry over 20%. The specimen sequenced was blood. These receptors were taken from a female donor with papillary thyroid cancer or a benign thyroid nodule (not recorded which). Some clones in this sample may be carry-over from other donors' samples. Both conserved end residues are part of each CDR3. D genes are given only for firm matches. Not all rows give a size; the values are once, few, many and, for expanded clones, a class.

abundance,v_gene,j_gene,d_gene,CDR3aa,CDR3nt
many,TRBV5-5,TRBJ2-3,TRBD2,CASSFLAGGTDTQYF,TGTGCCAGCAGCTTCCTAGCGGGAGGGACAGATACGCAGTATTTT
NA,TRBV5-1,TRBJ2-2,NA,CASSFAGELFF,TGCGCCAGCAGCTTCGCCGGGGAGCTGTTTTTT
many,TRBV20-1,TRBJ1-1,TRBD1,CSARGATGGVAFF,TGCAGTGCTAGAGGCGCTACAGGGGGGGTTGCTTTCTTT
many,TRBV6-2/TRBV6-3,TRBJ2-3,TRBD2,CASSTGLAGAADTQYF,TGTGCCAGCAGTACTGGACTAGCGGGAGCGGCAGATACGCAGTATTTT
NA,TRBV2,TRBJ2-5,NA,CASSDRQGGETQYF,TGTGCCAGCAGTGACCGTCAGGGAGGAGAGACCCAGTACTTC
many,TRBV11-2,TRBJ2-7,NA,CASSGGPGGYYEQYF,TGTGCCAGCAGCGGAGGACCTGGGGGGTACTACGAGCAGTACTTC
many,TRBV12-3/TRBV12-4,TRBJ2-7,TRBD2,CASSLETSGPYEQYF,TGTGCCAGCAGTTTAGAGACTAGCGGACCCTACGAGCAGTACTTC
few,TRBV3-1,TRBJ2-1,TRBD2,CASTTGGSNNEQFF,TGTGCCAGCACCACGGGAGGGTCCAACAATGAGCAGTTCTTC
NA,TRBV5-1,TRBJ2-2,TRBD1,CASSFGTGNTGELFF,TGCGCCAGCAGCTTTGGGACAGGAAACACCGGGGAGCTGTTTTTT
NA,TRBV28,TRBJ2-7,NA,CANSHGQWSKYEQYF,TGTGCCAACAGCCACGGACAGTGGAGTAAGTACGAGCAGTACTTC
many,TRBV27,TRBJ1-6,TRBD1,CASSRQGAGSPLHF,TGTGCCAGCAGCAGACAGGGGGCGGGATCACCCCTCCACTTT
many,TRBV19,TRBJ2-5,NA,CASSIDLSAAETQYF,TGTGCCAGTAGTATAGATCTGAGTGCAGCTGAGACCCAGTACTTC
NA,TRBV11-2,TRBJ2-3,TRBD2,CASSPLAGPWVDTQYF,TGTGCCAGCAGCCCCTTAGCGGGTCCTTGGGTAGATACGCAGTATTTT
many,TRBV18,TRBJ2-7,NA,CASSPPGPYEQYF,TGTGCCAGCTCACCGCCGGGCCCCTACGAGCAGTACTTC
few,TRBV11-2,TRBJ2-2,TRBD2,CAIRQSPLLAANTGELFF,TGTGCCATCAGACAAAGCCCTCTCCTAGCGGCTAACACCGGGGAGCTGTTCTTT
many,TRBV6-5,TRBJ2-3,TRBD2,CASSYSIPGGGTDTQYF,TGTGCCAGCAGTTACTCGATACCGGGAGGAGGCACAGATACGCAGTATTTT
NA,TRBV28,TRBJ1-4,NA,CASSFRGGISANEKLFF,TGTGCCAGCAGTTTCCGTGGAGGGATATCAGCTAATGAAAAACTGTTTTTT
few,TRBV5-6,TRBJ1-5,NA,CASSFRQARGNQPQHF,TGTGCCAGCAGCTTCCGACAGGCGAGAGGCAATCAGCCCCAGCATTTT
NA,TRBV6-5,TRBJ1-2,NA,CASSYCITGNYGHTF,TGTGCCAGCAGTTACTGCATAACAGGAAACTATGGCCACACCTTC
many,TRBV2,TRBJ2-1,TRBD2,CASSRIAGGNEQFF,TGTGCCAGCAGCCGAATAGCGGGAGGCAATGAGCAGTTCTTC
NA,TRBV7-7,TRBJ1-4,NA,CASSSSRGEKLFF,TGTGCCAGCAGCTCGAGTAGGGGTGAAAAACTGTTTTTT
many,TRBV20-1,TRBJ2-3,TRBD2,CSAFSGSESDTQYF,TGCAGTGCTTTTAGCGGGAGTGAATCAGATACGCAGTATTTT
few,TRBV15,TRBJ2-7,NA,CATSRDSAEQYF,TGTGCCACCAGCAGAGATAGTGCCGAGCAGTACTTC
NA,TRBV18,TRBJ1-6,NA,CASSPRTDSNSPLHF,TGTGCCAGCTCACCAAGGACAGATTCTAATTCACCCCTCCACTTT
NA,TRBV6-2/TRBV6-3,TRBJ1-6,NA,CASSYTRGGWGSYNSPLHF,TGTGCCAGCAGTTACACCCGCGGGGGGTGGGGCTCTTATAATTCACCCCTCCACTTT
many,TRBV7-3,TRBJ2-1,TRBD2,CASSLTGTSGYNEQFF,TGTGCCAGCAGCTTAACCGGGACTAGCGGGTACAATGAGCAGTTCTTC
many,TRBV10-2,TRBJ2-3,NA,CASSEGRTDTQYF,TGCGCCAGCAGTGAGGGCCGAACAGATACGCAGTATTTT
NA,TRBV19,TRBJ1-4,TRBD1,CASRDRGNEKLFF,TGTGCCAGTAGGGACAGGGGGAATGAAAAACTGTTTTTT
many,TRBV27,TRBJ1-5,NA,CASSFARDSGQPQHF,TGTGCCAGCAGTTTCGCGAGGGATTCGGGTCAGCCCCAGCATTTT
many,TRBV2,TRBJ1-1,TRBD1,CASLRDRTMNTEAFF,TGTGCCAGCCTCCGGGACAGAACAATGAACACTGAAGCTTTCTTT